The entry that follows covers one TCR beta chain sequence. Aged 18 to 65, the patients had hyperthyroidism that was newly diagnosed and had lasted under 2 months. Thyroid ultrasound and orbital computed tomography, with clinical symptoms and serum thyroxine and TRAb, informed diagnoses. Extraction of PBMCs used roughly 9.6 ml of fresh peripheral blood. The CDR3 covers 13 residues. V lost 3 bases to trimming and J lost 6 bases, with 8 bases between them. CDR1 MGHRA and CDR2 YSYEKL come from the germline V gene. The data originate from a study of T cells in Graves' hyperthyroidism and ophthalmopathy. Study in general: Once the initial diagnosis was made, peripheral blood was obtained before any treatment.

Amplified TCR beta CDR3 regions derived from RNA transcripts. HTBI primers drove first-round RT-PCR of the TCR CDR3. A single record per CDR3 protein comes from TCRdb applying MiXCR to the multiplex PCR reads. Counted here are 470,000 or so distinct CDR3 sequences, more than 20% occurring once; the ten biggest clones make up approximately 26%. The receptor's source is a man aged 18-30 years with Graves' hyperthyroidism. The sequenced material came from blood. V usage is TRBV4-1 and J usage is TRBJ2-2; D is unclear. The CDR3 DNA reads TGCGCCAGCAGCCAGGGATTCTCCGGGGAGCTGTTTTTT. Its translation: CASSQGFSGELFF.